What follows are 27 T cell receptor beta chains derived from one specimen sequenced in a study of metastatic and nonmetastatic thyroid tumors. Every patient underwent thyroid surgery untreated. MiXCR re-clonotyped the PCR reads for TCRdb. Among 30,000 to 40,000 clones listed, 35% were seen once. Sequencing was carried out using tumor tissue. The receptors derive from a female donor with papillary thyroid cancer or a benign thyroid nodule (not recorded which). Some clones in this sample may be carry-over from other donors' samples.

The sample holds a few counts of this clone. The chain combines TRBV4-2 with TRBJ2-7; 10 positions match TRBD2. J was trimmed by 5 bases and V by 3 bases; bases with no gene match: 7. Looked up from germline, CDR1 is LGHNA and CDR2 is YNFKEQ. CDR3 length equals 15 residues. CDR3 loop: CASSQISSGSDEQYF. The CDR3 DNA sequence: TGTGCCAGCAGCCAGATATCTAGCGGGAGCGACGAGCAGTACTTC.

This clone was detected a few times. V is TRBV12-3 or TRBV12-4 and J is TRBJ2-1, with 8 bases lining up with TRBD1. The CDR3 extends over 14 amino acids. The trim removed 5 bases at V and 9 bases at J, leaving 9 bases unmatched. CDR3 nucleotides: TGTGCCAGCAGTCTCAGGCAGGGGGCCGGTGAGCAGTTCTTC. This gives the protein CASSLRQGAGEQFF.

This clone was seen only a few times. V gene TRBV6-1 combines with J gene TRBJ2-7; 9 nucleotides line up with TRBD2. The CDR3 runs 15 residues. V lost 8 bases to trimming and J lost 3 bases; unmatched junction nucleotides: 11. From germline, CDR1 is MNHNS and CDR2 SASEGT. This CDR3 reads CASGWKAGGNYEQYF. The CDR3 DNA reads as TGTGCCAGCGGATGGAAGGCGGGGGGGAACTACGAGCAGTACTTC.

The V call is TRBV20-1, the J call TRBJ1-1; 12 positions match TRBD1. Germline assignment: CDR1 DFQATT and CDR2 SNEGSKA (reference sequence). The V gene end was trimmed by 1 base and the J gene end by 4 bases; junction bases not matched to a gene: 7. CDR3 length: 16 amino acids. CDR3 sequence: CSARGGGQGAGTEAFF. Here the CDR3 DNA reads TGCAGTGCTAGAGGGGGGGGACAGGGGGCAGGCACTGAAGCTTTCTTT.

The chain couples TRBV20-1 to TRBJ2-5; possible D gene TRBD2, 6 bases. Trimming shortened V by 3 bases and J by 2 bases, and 10 bases separated the two germline ends. CDR1 is DFQATT and CDR2 is SNEGSKA in the germline V gene (reference sequence). The length of the CDR3 is 13 residues. In nucleotides, the CDR3 is TGCAGTGCTAGGGTGGCGGGACAAGAGACCCAGTACTTC. Translating gives CSARVAGQETQYF.

V and J are TRBV20-1 and TRBJ1-5, with 7 bases matching TRBD1. There are 13 residues in the CDR3. Germline assignment: CDR1 DFQATT and CDR2 SNEGSKA (reference sequence). V was pared by 4 bases and J by 4 bases, with 4 bases of the junction left unmatched. The DNA for the CDR3 is TGCAGTGCTACACAGGGGTCTAATCAGCCCCAGCATTTT. Translating gives CSATQGSNQPQHF.

J is TRBJ1-2 and V is TRBV7-9; possibly TRBD1 for D (6 bases). This CDR3 comprises 15 residues. V was trimmed by 3 bases and J by 8 bases, leaving 19 bases between them. Germline V gene lookup returns CDR1 SEHNR and CDR2 FQNEAQ (reference sequence). CDR3 DNA: TGTGCCAGCAGCTTGGGGTCGTTAGGGGGTAGGGGCTACACCTTC. Residues: CASSLGSLGGRGYTF. Using reference TRBV7-9 and TRBJ1-2 for the parts outside the CDR3, the full variable domain is DTGVSQNPRHKITKRGQNVTFRCDPISEHNRLYWYRQTLGQGPEFLTYFQNEAQLEKSRLLSDRFSAERPKGSFSTLEIQRTEQGDSAMYLCASSLGSLGGRGYTFGSGTRLTVV.

There are a few counts of this clone. Different DNA sequences within this sample yield the same CDR3. This sequence joins TRBV27 and TRBJ2-2, with a tentative D call TRBD2 (5 bases). Trimming left V 7 bases short and J 2 bases short, with 11 bases between. The CDR3 loop spans 14 amino acids. CDR1 and CDR2 from the germline V gene are MNHEY and SMNVEV (reference sequence). The CDR3 region has the DNA TGTGCCAGCAAGGCTAGCCCTAACACCGGGGAGCTGTTTTTT. Translated, it gives CASKASPNTGELFF.

This clone was detected only a few times. V gene TRBV2 combines with J gene TRBJ2-5; maybe TRBD1 (6 bases). The CDR3 consists of 15 residues. Germline V lookup: CDR1 SNHLY, CDR2 FYNNEI. The ends were cut back, 5 bases at V and 6 bases at J, with 19 bases in the middle. The CDR3 DNA is TGTGCCAGCAGTCCTAACAGGGTTTTAATGCAGACCCAGTACTTC. This sequence encodes CASSPNRVLMQTQYF.

Written as DNA, the CDR3 is TGCAGTGCCTACGACAGCTATGGCTACACCTTC. Its translation is CSAYDSYGYTF. The chain has TRBV20-1 and TRBJ1-2, with a possible D match to TRBD1 (5 bases). Trimming pared 6 bases from V and 4 bases from J, leaving 9 bases between. The CDR3 contains 11 residues. The germline V gene encodes CDR1 DFQATT and CDR2 SNEGSKA (reference sequence).

This clone was observed a handful of times. The V gene is TRBV6-1, the J gene TRBJ1-4, with D possibly TRBD1 on 5 matching bases. The CDR3 has 15 amino acids. CDR1 and CDR2 (germline): MNHNS, SASEGT. V gave up 2 bases and J gave up 0 bases, with 7 bases separating them. Here the CDR3 reads CASSEWGATNEKLFF. The CDR3, as DNA: TGTGCCAGCAGTGAATGGGGGGCAACTAATGAAAAACTGTTTTTT.

This clone has a handful of counts. The chain combines TRBV6-1 with TRBJ2-1; 8 bases line up with TRBD1. There are 14 residues in the CDR3. Germline V lookup: CDR1 MNHNS, CDR2 SASEGT. V dropped 4 bases and J dropped 6; count of bases not matched to a gene: 5. The CDR3 loop reads CASSGDRFGNEQFF. CDR3 nucleotide sequence: TGTGCCAGCAGTGGGGACAGGTTCGGCAATGAGCAGTTCTTC.

The chain employs TRBV14 and TRBJ2-1; 9 nucleotides agree with TRBD2. CDR1 is SGHDN and CDR2 is FVKESK in the germline V gene. The ends lost 4 bases at V and 8 bases at J; junction bases unmatched: 9. This CDR3 has 15 amino acids. The CDR3 DNA reads TGTGCCAGCAGCCCGGGGACTAGCCTAGGCCATGAGCAGTTCTTC. This gives the protein CASSPGTSLGHEQFF.

Points on this clone: One end of the junction is discordant with germline, which a read error may explain. This chain connects TRBV11-1 to TRBJ2-1, with 11 nucleotides matching TRBD2. In germline, CDR1 is SGHAT, CDR2 FQDESV (reference sequence). The CDR3 is made up of 16 amino acids. CDR3 residues: CASSLAGGLVSNEQFF. CDR3 nucleotides: TGTGCCAGCAGTTTAGCGGGAGGGCTAGTCTCCAATGAGCAGTTCTTC.

The chain is built from TRBV19 and TRBJ2-1, with 7 bases matching TRBD1. The CDR3 contains 12 residues. V trimming: 9 bases; J trimming: 10 bases; junction bases outside the gene matches: 9. Germline lookup yields CDR1 LNHDA and CDR2 SQIVND (reference sequence). The CDR3 bases are TGTGCCAGCCTCGGACAGGTTTCGGAGCAGTTCTTC. It translates to CASLGQVSEQFF. Based on the CDR3 plus reference TRBV19 and TRBJ2-1, the full variable domain is DGGITQSPKYLFRKEGQNVTLSCEQNLNHDAMYWYRQDPGQGLRLIYYSQIVNDFQKGDIAEGYSVSREKKESFPLTVTSAQKNPTAFYLCASLGQVSEQFFGPGTRLTVL.

J is TRBJ2-3 and V is TRBV11-2; 7 nucleotides agree with TRBD2. Trimming at V came to 5 bases and at J to 1 base, leaving 9 bases not matched to a gene. This CDR3 is 16 amino acids long. Germline CDR1 SGHAT, CDR2 FQNNGV. CDR3 residues: CASSLGGRGGTDTQYF. DNA for the CDR3: TGTGCCAGCAGCCTGGGAGGACGGGGGGGCACAGATACGCAGTATTTT. Looking up the rest from reference TRBV11-2 and TRBJ2-3 gives the full variable domain: EAGVAQSPRYKIIEKRQSVAFWCNPISGHATLYWYQQILGQGPKLLIQFQNNGVVDDSQLPKDRFSAERLKGVDSTLKIQPAKLEDSAVYLCASSLGGRGGTDTQYFGPGTRLTVL.

V is TRBV2 and J is TRBJ2-2; possibly TRBD1 or TRBD2 for D (5 bases each). The CDR3 is 15 amino acids. Germline values: CDR1 SNHLY, CDR2 FYNNEI. V lost 6 bases, J lost 0 bases, and 11 bases lay in between. The CDR3 here is CASRRGHSNTGELFF. CDR3 nucleotide sequence: TGTGCCAGCAGGAGGGGCCATTCGAACACCGGGGAGCTGTTTTTT.

The J gene is TRBJ2-2, the V gene TRBV5-1; the match to TRBD2 covers 9 bases. V shed 1 base, J shed 4 bases, and the junction held 8 bases outside the gene matches. The CDR3 covers 17 residues. CDR1 is SGHRS, CDR2 YFSETQ, per germline. The CDR3 reads CASSLTGTSSLTGELFF. The CDR3 DNA reads as TGCGCCAGCAGCTTGACCGGGACTAGCTCCCTCACCGGGGAGCTGTTTTTT.

This clone occurred a few times. The rearrangement joins TRBV6-2 or TRBV6-3 to TRBJ1-2; D gene uncertain. Per germline, CDR1 MNHEY and CDR2 SVGEGT. The CDR3 runs 14 residues. Trimming took off 2 bases at V and 0 bases at J, with 7 bases between the two ends. The CDR3 nucleotides are TGTGCCAGCAGTTACGTAGAAGCTAACTATGGCTACACCTTC. Amino acids: CASSYVEANYGYTF.

The chain combines TRBV12-3 or TRBV12-4 with TRBJ1-4; possible D gene TRBD1, 6 bases. The length of the CDR3 is 14 residues. Trimming removed 5 bases from V and 8 bases from J, with 15 bases in between. The CDR3 DNA is TGTGCCAGCAGTCCGGGGGGCGGGGGGGAAAAACTGTTTTTT. Translating it yields CASSPGGGGEKLFF.

V is TRBV28 and J is TRBJ2-3, with 13 bases that match TRBD2. CDR1 MDHEN and CDR2 SYDVKM come from the germline V gene. The CDR3 is made up of 15 amino acids. J was trimmed by 9 bases and V by 6 bases; bases with no gene match: 9. This CDR3 reads CASSLGLAGERTQYF. CDR3 nucleotide sequence: TGTGCCAGCAGCCTTGGACTAGCGGGAGAACGGACGCAGTATTTT.

Only a few counts were recorded for this clone. The chain uses TRBV19 and TRBJ1-1; a possible D gene is TRBD1 (6 bases). The CDR3 totals 15 residues. The V end was cut by 5 bases, the J end by 6 bases, with 19 bases between. From germline, CDR1 is LNHDA and CDR2 SQIVND (reference sequence). The CDR3 spells CASSDPTQGWPEAFF. For the CDR3, the DNA is TGTGCCAGTAGTGACCCCACACAGGGATGGCCTGAAGCTTTCTTT.

This chain joins TRBV5-1 and TRBJ2-7; no firm D call. Germline assignment: CDR1 SGHRS and CDR2 YFSETQ. V was shortened by 0 bases and J by 2 bases, with 9 bases between the two germline ends. The CDR3 sequence is 14 residues long. CDR3 residues: CASSLGGKPYEQYF. The CDR3 DNA is TGCGCCAGCAGCTTGGGCGGAAAACCCTACGAGCAGTACTTC.

The chain couples TRBV20-1 to TRBJ1-6; no reliable D call. CDR3 size: 13 residues. V was pared by 3 bases and J by 5 bases, with 8 bases between. Germline V gives CDR1 DFQATT, CDR2 SNEGSKA (reference sequence). The CDR3 here is CSARYSNNSPLHF. CDR3 sequence (DNA): TGCAGTGCTAGGTACTCGAATAATTCACCCCTCCACTTT.

The chain combines TRBV9 with TRBJ2-3; D call uncertain. CDR3 size: 14 residues. Per the germline V gene, CDR1 is SGDLS and CDR2 is YYNGEE. Trimming pared 1 base from V and 4 bases from J, leaving 10 bases between. CDR3 protein: CASSVYGAADTQYF. Written as DNA, the CDR3 is TGTGCCAGCAGCGTATATGGCGCCGCAGATACGCAGTATTTT.

This chain uses TRBV15 with TRBJ2-3, with D possibly matching TRBD1 (6 bases). V gave up 6 bases and J gave up 3 bases, with 10 bases separating them. The CDR3 runs 13 residues. Per germline, CDR1 LNHNV and CDR2 YYDKDF (reference sequence). The CDR3 region has the DNA TGTGCCACCAGAGTAGGGACAACAGATACGCAGTATTTT. It codes for CATRVGTTDTQYF.

This clone was detected only a few times. The chain carries TRBV12-3 or TRBV12-4 and TRBJ1-1; D gene uncertain. With 4 bases removed from V and 1 base from J, the gap between germline ends came to 4 bases. This CDR3 has 12 amino acids. The CDR3 sequence: CASSWGNTEAFF. The CDR3 region has the DNA TGTGCCAGCAGTTGGGGGAACACTGAAGCTTTCTTT.